Following are 8 T cell receptor beta chains from one sample sequenced in a study of Tregs in tolerant kidney transplant recipients. TCRdb's table, derived via immunoSEQ multiplex PCR, lists solely in-frame clones and lacks some. The sample yields about 64,000 clones, approximately 98% seen once. Sequenced here: Tregs from blood, sampled before the transplant. The receptors come from a human donor who received a combined kidney and bone marrow transplant.

This sequence joins TRBV5-6 and TRBJ2-7; 10 bases match TRBD2. Germline assignment: CDR1 SGHDT and CDR2 YYEEEE. V trimming: 4 bases; J trimming: 4 bases; junction bases outside the gene matches: 17. This CDR3 has 18 amino acids. The DNA for the CDR3 is TGTGCCAGCAGCCCCCTAGCGGGGGCCCAAGGGGGCGCATACGAGCAGTACTTC. Translation gives CASSPLAGAQGGAYEQYF.

This rearrangement joins TRBV5-1 to TRBJ1-4, with a tentative D call TRBD1 (5 bases). Trimming took off 0 bases at V and 6 bases at J, with 15 bases between the two ends. Germline CDR1 is SGHRS and CDR2 is YFSETQ. The CDR3 has 16 residues. This CDR3 is CASSLGNVQGYEKLFF. CDR3 nucleotide sequence: TGCGCCAGCAGCTTGGGAAATGTTCAGGGTTATGAAAAACTGTTTTTT.

The genes are TRBV9 and TRBJ1-2, with D possibly being TRBD1 (5 bases). This CDR3 comprises 14 residues. With 0 bases removed from V and 6 bases from J, the gap between germline ends came to 12 bases. Germline lookup yields CDR1 SGDLS and CDR2 YYNGEE. CDR3 DNA: TGTGCCAGCAGCGTAGGTGGCAGGGTGGATGGCTACACCTTC. As protein: CASSVGGRVDGYTF. Supplemented by reference TRBV9 and TRBJ1-2, the full variable domain reads DSGVTQTPKHLITATGQRVTLRCSPRSGDLSVYWYQQSLDQGLQFLIQYYNGEERAKGNILERFSAQQFPDLHSELNLSSLELGDSALYFCASSVGGRVDGYTFGSGTRLTVV.

V gene TRBV7-9 combines with J gene TRBJ2-6; 7 bases agree with TRBD2. In germline, CDR1 is SEHNR, CDR2 FQNEAQ (reference sequence). Losses at the gene ends were 5 bases for V and 2 bases for J; bases not matched to a gene: 3. The CDR3 extends over 15 amino acids. Written as DNA, the CDR3 is TGTGCCAGCAGCCCTCGGGGGGCTGGGGCCAACGTCCTGACTTTC. Translation: CASSPRGAGANVLTF. The full variable domain, its missing parts supplied by reference TRBV7-9 and TRBJ2-6, is DTGVSQNPRHKITKRGQNVTFRCDPISEHNRLYWYRQTLGQGPEFLTYFQNEAQLEKSRLLSDRFSAERPKGSFSTLEIQRTEQGDSAMYLCASSPRGAGANVLTFGAGSRLTVL.

The chain links TRBV27 to TRBJ2-1, with 7 positions matching TRBD2. After removal of 2 bases from V and 6 bases from J, the junction contained 7 bases not matched to a gene. The germline CDR1 and CDR2 sequences are MNHEY and SMNVEV (reference sequence). This CDR3 contains 15 residues. The CDR3 is CASSLLAGVGNEQFF. CDR3 sequence (DNA): TGTGCCAGCAGTTTACTGGCGGGAGTAGGCAATGAGCAGTTCTTC.

The rearrangement links TRBV4-1 to TRBJ2-2; a possible D gene is TRBD1 (5 bases). The germline V gene has CDR1 MGHRA and CDR2 YSYEKL. CDR3 length equals 17 residues. V dropped 1 base and J dropped 5 bases, with 17 bases sitting between them. CDR3 residues: CASSQVPQVVGTGELFF. DNA of the CDR3: TGCGCCAGCAGCCAAGTCCCACAGGTAGTAGGGACCGGGGAGCTGTTTTTT.

This chain links TRBV9 with TRBJ2-1, with D hard to call. Between the trimmed V and J ends, which lost 0 bases and 6 bases, there was a span of 13 bases. Germline V gene data show CDR1 as SGDLS and CDR2 as YYNGEE. The CDR3 runs to 15 residues. CDR3 in DNA: TGTGCCAGCAGCGTAGAACTATTCGGAACCAATGAGCAGTTCTTC. Residues: CASSVELFGTNEQFF.

The CDR3 loop is CASSPPRGGSYNEQFF. CDR3 in DNA: TGTGCCAGCTCACCACCACGGGGTGGCTCCTACAATGAGCAGTTCTTC. The chain is built from TRBV18 and TRBJ2-1, with a weak D call TRBD2 (5 bases). The CDR3 spans 16 residues. Trimming pared 0 bases from V and 0 bases from J, leaving 9 bases between. CDR1 and CDR2 from the germline V gene are KGHSH and LQKENI.